Here is one T cell receptor (beta chain) with its context. The antigen remains unidentified. Looked up from germline, CDR1 is SNHLY and CDR2 is FYNNEI. Trimming shortened V by 4 bases and J by 0 bases, and 10 bases separated the two germline ends. The CDR3 is 16 amino acids. This sample is part of a study of PD-1 blockade in classical Hodgkin lymphoma. Regarding the study as a whole: Baseline TCR diversity was reportedly lower in newly diagnosed patients than in healthy donors. It was reported as lower still in relapsed/refractory patients. Nothing has yet pinned down what causes the repertoire differences, possibly disease activity or prior therapy.

The method was immunoSEQ multiplex PCR; TCRdb's version includes in-frame clones alone and lacks a portion of them. The table records more than 20,000 clones, approximately 94% of them present only once. As for time point: newly diagnosed, previously untreated cHL patient sample. It was PBMCs in newly diagnosed, untreated classical Hodgkin lymphoma that served as comparison. Sequencing used peripheral blood mononuclear cells (PBMCs). The TCR originated in a human donor with classical Hodgkin lymphoma. V and J are TRBV2 and TRBJ1-6, with D uncertain. CDR3 region: CASSVRRSSYNSPLHF. CDR3 nucleotide sequence: TGTGCCAGCAGTGTGCGGAGAAGCTCCTATAATTCACCCCTCCACTTT.